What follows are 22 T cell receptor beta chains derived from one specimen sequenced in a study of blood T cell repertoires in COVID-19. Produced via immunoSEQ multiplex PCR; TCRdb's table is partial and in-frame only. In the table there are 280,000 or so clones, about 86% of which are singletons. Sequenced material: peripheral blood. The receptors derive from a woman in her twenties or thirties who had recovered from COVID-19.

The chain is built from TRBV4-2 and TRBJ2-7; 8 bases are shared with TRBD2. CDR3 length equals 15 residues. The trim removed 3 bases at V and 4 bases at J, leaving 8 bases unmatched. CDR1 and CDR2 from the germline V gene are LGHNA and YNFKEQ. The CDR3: CASSQVAGGPYEQYF. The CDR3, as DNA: TGTGCCAGCAGCCAGGTGGCGGGGGGTCCATACGAGCAGTACTTC.

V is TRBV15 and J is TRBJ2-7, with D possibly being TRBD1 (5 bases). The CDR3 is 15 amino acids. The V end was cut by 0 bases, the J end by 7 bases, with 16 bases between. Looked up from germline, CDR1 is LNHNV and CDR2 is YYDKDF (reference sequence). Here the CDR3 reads CATSRETGAPWEQYF. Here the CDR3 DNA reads TGTGCCACCAGCAGAGAAACAGGTGCACCGTGGGAGCAGTACTTC.

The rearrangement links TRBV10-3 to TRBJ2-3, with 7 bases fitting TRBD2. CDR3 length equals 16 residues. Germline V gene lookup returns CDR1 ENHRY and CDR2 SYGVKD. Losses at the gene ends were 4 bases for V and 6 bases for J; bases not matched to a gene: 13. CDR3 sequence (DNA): TGTGCCATCAGTGGATCTAGCGGCCGGTCCTCCGATACGCAGTATTTT. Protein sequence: CAISGSSGRSSDTQYF.

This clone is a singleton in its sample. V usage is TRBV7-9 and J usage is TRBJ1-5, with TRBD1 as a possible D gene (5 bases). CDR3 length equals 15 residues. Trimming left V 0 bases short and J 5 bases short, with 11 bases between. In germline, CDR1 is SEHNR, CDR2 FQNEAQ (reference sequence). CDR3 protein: CASSLALGGDQPQHF. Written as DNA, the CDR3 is TGTGCCAGCAGCTTAGCGCTGGGGGGAGATCAGCCCCAGCATTTT.

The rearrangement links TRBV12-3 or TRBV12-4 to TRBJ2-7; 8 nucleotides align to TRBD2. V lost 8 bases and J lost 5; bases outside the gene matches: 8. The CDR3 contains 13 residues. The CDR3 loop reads CASAGLVVDEQYF. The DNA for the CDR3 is TGTGCCAGCGCGGGACTAGTGGTCGACGAGCAGTACTTC.

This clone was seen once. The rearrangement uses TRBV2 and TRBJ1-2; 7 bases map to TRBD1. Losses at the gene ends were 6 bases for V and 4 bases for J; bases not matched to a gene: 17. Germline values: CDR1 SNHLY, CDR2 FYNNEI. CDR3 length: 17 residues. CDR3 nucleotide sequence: TGTGCCAGCAGCCGGGAGTCGGTAGGGGGCGTCGGCTATGGCTACACCTTC. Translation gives CASSRESVGGVGYGYTF.

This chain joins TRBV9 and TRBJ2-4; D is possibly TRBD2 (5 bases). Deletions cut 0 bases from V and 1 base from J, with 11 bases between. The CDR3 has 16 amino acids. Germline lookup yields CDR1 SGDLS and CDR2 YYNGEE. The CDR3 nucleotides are TGTGCCAGCAGCGTAGACCGGGATAAGGCCAAAAACATTCAGTACTTC. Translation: CASSVDRDKAKNIQYF.

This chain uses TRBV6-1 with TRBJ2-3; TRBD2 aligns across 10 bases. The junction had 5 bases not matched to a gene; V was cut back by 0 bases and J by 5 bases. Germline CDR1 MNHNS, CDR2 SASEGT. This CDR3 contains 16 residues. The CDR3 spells CASSEALAGAVDTQYF. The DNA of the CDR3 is TGTGCCAGCAGTGAAGCGCTAGCGGGAGCGGTAGATACGCAGTATTTT.

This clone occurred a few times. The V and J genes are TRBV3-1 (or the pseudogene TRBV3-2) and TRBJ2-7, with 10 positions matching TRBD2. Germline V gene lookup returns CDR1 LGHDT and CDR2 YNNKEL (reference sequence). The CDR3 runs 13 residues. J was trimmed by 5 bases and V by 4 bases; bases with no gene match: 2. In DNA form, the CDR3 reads TGTGCCAGCAGCCTAGCGGGAGGAGACGAGCAGTACTTC. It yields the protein CASSLAGGDEQYF.

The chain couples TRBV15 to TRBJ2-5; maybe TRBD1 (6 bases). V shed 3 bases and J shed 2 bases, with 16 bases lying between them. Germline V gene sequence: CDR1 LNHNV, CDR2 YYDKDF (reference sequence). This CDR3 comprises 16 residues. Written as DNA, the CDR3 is TGTGCCACCAGCAGGGGCGGACAGAACAGACAAGAGACCCAGTACTTC. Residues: CATSRGGQNRQETQYF.

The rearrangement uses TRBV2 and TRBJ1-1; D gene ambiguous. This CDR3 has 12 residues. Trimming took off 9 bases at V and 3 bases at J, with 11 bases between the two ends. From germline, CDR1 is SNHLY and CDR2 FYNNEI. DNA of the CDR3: TGTGCCAGGGTCGGACTGTACACTGAAGCTTTCTTT. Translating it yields CARVGLYTEAFF.

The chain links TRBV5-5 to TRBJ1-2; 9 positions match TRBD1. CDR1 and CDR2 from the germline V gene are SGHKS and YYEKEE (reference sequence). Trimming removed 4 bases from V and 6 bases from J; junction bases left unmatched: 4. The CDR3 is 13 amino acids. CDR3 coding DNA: TGTGCCAGCAGCATAGGGACAGGGCATGGCTACACCTTC. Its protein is CASSIGTGHGYTF.

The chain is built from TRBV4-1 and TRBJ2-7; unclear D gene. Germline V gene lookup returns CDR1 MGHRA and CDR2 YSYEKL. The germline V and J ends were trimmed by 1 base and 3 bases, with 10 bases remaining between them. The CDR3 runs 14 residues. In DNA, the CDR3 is TGCGCCAGCAGCCAAGGACATGGCCTCTACGAGCAGTACTTC. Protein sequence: CASSQGHGLYEQYF.

CDR3 nucleotide sequence: TGTGCCAGCAGCTTAGTATTAGGACTTAACTACAATGAGCAGTTCTTC. The encoded protein is CASSLVLGLNYNEQFF. V is TRBV7-2 and J is TRBJ2-1, with D perhaps matching TRBD2 (5 bases). The CDR3 has 16 amino acids. Trimming removed 1 base at V and 3 bases at J, with 13 bases between. Germline CDR1 reads SGHTA; CDR2 reads FQGNSA. Looking up the rest from reference TRBV7-2 and TRBJ2-1 gives the full variable domain: GAGVSQSPSNKVTEKGKDVELRCDPISGHTALYWYRQSLGQGLEFLIYFQGNSAPDKSGLPSDRFSAERTGGSVSTLTIQRTQQEDSAVYLCASSLVLGLNYNEQFFGPGTRLTVL.

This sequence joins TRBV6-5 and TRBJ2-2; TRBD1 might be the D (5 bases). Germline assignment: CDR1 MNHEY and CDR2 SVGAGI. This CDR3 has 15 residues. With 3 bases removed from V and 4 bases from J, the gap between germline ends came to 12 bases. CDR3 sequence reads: CASSYKQGGTGELFF. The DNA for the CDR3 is TGTGCCAGCAGTTATAAGCAGGGTGGCACCGGGGAGCTGTTTTTT.

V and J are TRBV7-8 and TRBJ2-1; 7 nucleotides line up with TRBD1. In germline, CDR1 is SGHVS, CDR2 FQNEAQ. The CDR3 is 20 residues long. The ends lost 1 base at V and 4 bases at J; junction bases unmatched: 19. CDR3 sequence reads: CASSLVRGPNSFRLYNEQFF. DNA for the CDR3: TGTGCCAGCAGCTTAGTTAGGGGGCCAAACTCCTTCAGGTTATACAATGAGCAGTTCTTC.

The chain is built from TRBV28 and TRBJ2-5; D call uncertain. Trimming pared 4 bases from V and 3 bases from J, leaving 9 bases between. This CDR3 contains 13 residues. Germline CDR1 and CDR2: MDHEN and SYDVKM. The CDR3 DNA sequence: TGTGCCAGCAGTTCCTATTCTAAAGAGACCCAGTACTTC. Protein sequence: CASSSYSKETQYF. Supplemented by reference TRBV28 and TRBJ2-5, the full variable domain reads DVKVTQSSRYLVKRTGEKVFLECVQDMDHENMFWYRQDPGLGLRLIYFSYDVKMKEKGDIPEGYSVSREKKERFSLILESASTNQTSMYLCASSSYSKETQYFGPGTRLLVL.

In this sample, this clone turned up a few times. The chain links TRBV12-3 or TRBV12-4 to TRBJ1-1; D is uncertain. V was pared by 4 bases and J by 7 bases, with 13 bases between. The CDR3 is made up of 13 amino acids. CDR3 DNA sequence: TGTGCCAGCAGTTCTTTTGGAGGGCGTGAAGCTTTCTTT. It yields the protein CASSSFGGREAFF.

In nucleotides, the CDR3 is TGTGCCAGCAGCTCCACGCTAGTTTTTCCTAGCGATGAGCAGTTCTTC. Its protein is CASSSTLVFPSDEQFF. The V and J genes are TRBV7-2 and TRBJ2-1, with a tentative D call TRBD2 (6 bases). Trimming took 4 bases from V and 8 from J, leaving 21 bases between them. The CDR3 sequence is 16 residues long. From germline, CDR1 is SGHTA and CDR2 FQGNSA.

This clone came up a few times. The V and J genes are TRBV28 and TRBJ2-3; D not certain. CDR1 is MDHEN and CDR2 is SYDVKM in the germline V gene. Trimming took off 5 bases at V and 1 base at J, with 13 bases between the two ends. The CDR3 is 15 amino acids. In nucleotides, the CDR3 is TGTGCCAGCAGTCGAGGTTTTTCCCGCACAGATACGCAGTATTTT. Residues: CASSRGFSRTDTQYF.

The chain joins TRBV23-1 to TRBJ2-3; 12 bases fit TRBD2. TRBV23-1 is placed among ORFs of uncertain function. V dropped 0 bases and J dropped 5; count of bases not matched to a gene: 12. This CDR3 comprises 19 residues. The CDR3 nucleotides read TGCGCCAGCAGTCAATCGTGGAGGGTTCTAGCGGGAGGGCGAGATACGCAGTATTTT. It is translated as CASSQSWRVLAGGRDTQYF.

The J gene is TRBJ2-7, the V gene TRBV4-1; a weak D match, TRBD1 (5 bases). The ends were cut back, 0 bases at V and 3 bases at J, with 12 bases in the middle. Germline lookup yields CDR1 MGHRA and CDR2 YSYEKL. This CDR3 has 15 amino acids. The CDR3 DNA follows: TGCGCCAGCAGCCAAGACAGGGTAGGGGACTACGAGCAGTACTTC. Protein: CASSQDRVGDYEQYF.